This TCR beta chain was retrieved from a study of CD8 T cells in Susac syndrome. Random hexamers were used to reverse transcribe the RNA input (about 0.5 to 1 ug). TCRdb re-derived calls from the immunoSEQ multiplex PCR reads in MiXCR, one entry per CDR3 protein. The repertoire holds 45,000 to 60,000 distinct CDR3 sequences, 93% seen once, with 0.4% to 0.55% in the top ten. Germline CDR1 is LGHNA and CDR2 is YSLEER. There are 15 residues in the CDR3. V was clipped by 1 base and J by 7 bases, with 14 bases between them. This sequence originates from a human donor with multiple sclerosis. The V call is TRBV4-3, the J call TRBJ2-1, with D possibly TRBD1 on 6 matching bases. The sequenced sample consisted of CD8+ T cells from PBMCs. CDR3 in DNA: TGCGCCAGCAGCCAAGTGGGGGCGCCGACTAATGAGCAGTTCTTC. Translation: CASSQVGAPTNEQFF.